The clone carrying this TCR beta chain showed up just once. Its antigen is not known. The CDR3 has 13 residues. The trim removed 6 bases at V and 5 bases at J, leaving 3 bases unmatched. Germline values: CDR1 SQVTM, CDR2 ANQGSEA. Amplification of TCR beta CDR3 regions was performed using RNA transcripts as template. In the first-round RT-PCR of the TCR CDR3, the HTBI primer set was used. TCRdb re-derived calls from the multiplex PCR reads in MiXCR, one entry per CDR3 protein. The table has about 640,000 distinct CDR3 sequences, less than 25% seen once. This entry is derived from a study of T cells in Graves' hyperthyroidism and ophthalmopathy. Overall study context: Before treatment of any kind, peripheral blood was taken at initial diagnosis.

Notes on the study in general: Blood also carried most thyroid clonotypes expanded above 0.001.

This receptor was obtained from a man under 40 with Graves' ophthalmopathy. The chain uses TRBV29-1 and TRBJ2-3; 12 bases align to TRBD2. The source material was blood. The CDR3 region has the DNA TGCAGCGTGACTAGCGGGAGTGGAGATACGCAGTATTTT. Amino acid sequence: CSVTSGSGDTQYF.